Here is one TCR beta chain with its context. Its antigen target is currently unknown. Qualities for individual bases were not recorded, and no much larger clone is one base off. At the DNA level, this CDR3 is encoded by other sequences in the same sample as well. This entry belongs to a study of blood T cell repertoires in COVID-19 (dated by TCRdb to about 2020). About the study as a whole: Samples from collaborators originated in the United States, Italy and Spain and spanned both the acute and convalescent phases of COVID-19. The material from the prospective study consisted of cDNA or gDNA derived from T cells, B-cell-depleted T cells, or PBMCs. Subjects who had been exposed to COVID-19, were actively infected with it, or had recovered from it provided the deeply sampled blood TCRbeta repertoires that made up the dataset. The repertoires were made available in a free public database intended to serve as a resource for research on the immune response to SARS-CoV-2. Samples were obtained from the ongoing ImmuneRACE study (first 160 participants) and from about 1,300 subjects provided by 6 global collaborators. The sample metadata nearly always contained a de-identified subject ID, COVID-19 status, age in years and sex. Where available, HLA class I and class II types were taken from metadata supplied by the sample provider and were not determined by assay-based typing. Broader findings and caveats from the paper: Clinical and demographic metadata were provided uncurated, with the amount varying by source and participant.

Measured from the cysteine to the phenylalanine, the CDR3 is 15 residues long. Solely the CDR3 DNA is kept, with 45 bases framed from the first base. The germline V gene encodes CDR1 SGHRS and CDR2 YFSETQ. V sheds 0 bases and J sheds 2 bases, leaving 9 bases between their ends. In the prospective study, participants were 18 to 89 years old, resided in under 30 geographic areas of the United States, and were enrolled through a virtual design. To assign participants to cohorts, the prospective study relied on clinical history that participants themselves reported in a screening survey and a study questionnaire. For ImmuneRACE Cohort 3, a participant was defined as recovered based on two consecutive negative NP/OP PCR tests, clearance by a healthcare professional, or resolution of symptoms. Mobile phlebotomists in the prospective study collected whole blood, serum and a nasopharyngeal or oropharyngeal swab from every participant. Participants in the prospective study had the option to provide additional blood draws and questionnaires over a roughly 2-month period. Before DNA extraction, prospective study blood samples were shipped either frozen or at room temperature.

TCRbeta CDR3 regions were amplified from genomic DNA by means of the immunoSEQ Assay, a bias-controlled multiplex PCR. The authors processed their data as follows. The number of nucleated cells in each sample was estimated by amplification of reference gene primers within the assay. Sequence reads were collapsed and filtered to measure the absolute abundance of every unique TCRbeta CDR3 rearrangement. For each sample, productive Simpson clonality was calculated by taking the square root of Simpson's diversity index across productive rearrangements. Here the immuneACCESS table is served through TCRdb, limited to in-frame sequences with V and J called. Missing clones are a known gap in these copies; in checked studies unresolved V genes cover under half, and the rest lacks a known reason. V, J and clone size were drawn from that table, and D and trimming were deduced from the DNA. Within this sample are 400,000 to 450,000 clones, with 80% to 95% of them counted one time only. The ten top clones hold under 0.7% of the sample.

This receptor was obtained from a young man who had recovered from COVID-19. Sample: PBMCs or T cells enriched from blood (not recorded which). Recombination joined TRBV5-1 with TRBJ2-1; TRBD1 might be the D gene, on 5 matching bases. For the CDR3, the sequence is CASSLGGGAYNEQFF. In nucleotide form, the sequence is TGCGCCAGCAGCTTGGGGGGCGGTGCCTACAATGAGCAGTTCTTC.